This T cell receptor beta chain was sequenced in a study of PD-L1 blockade in urothelial cancer. Background on the study: Each blood sample yielded a median of around 130,000 T cells.

Time point in this sample: pretreatment peripheral blood. Clones were sequenced by immunoSEQ multiplex PCR, and TCRdb holds only the in-frame ones, with some missing. The table has 30,000 to 50,000 clones, roughly nine tenths seen once. With 0 bases clipped from V and 2 bases from J, the junction kept 17 bases outside the gene matches. CDR3 size: 20 residues. Germline CDR1 reads SGDLS; CDR2 reads YYNGEE. The sample was PBMCs, taken around atezolizumab (anti-PD-L1) treatment. This sequence joins TRBV9 and TRBJ2-3, with 8 nucleotides matching TRBD2. The sequence was collected from a woman aged 60-70 years with urothelial cancer. The CDR3 nucleotides are TGTGCCAGCAGCGTAGCTTTGAGTTCCGGGACTAGGAGGGTCACAGATACGCAGTATTTT. Protein product: CASSVALSSGTRRVTDTQYF.